This T cell receptor (beta chain) was recorded in a study of radiotherapy plus CTLA-4 blockade in lung cancer. The overall study: 18% of patients responded objectively, and around 31% achieved disease control.

With ipilimumab providing CTLA-4 blockade, focal radiation was administered to patients who had chemo-refractory metastatic non-small-cell lung cancer. The study, taken as a whole, reports: Expansion of tumor-derived TCR clones was observed in blood after radiotherapy plus ipilimumab.

CDR3 length: 14 amino acids. With 7 bases removed from V and 9 bases from J, the gap between germline ends came to 16 bases. Germline CDR1 and CDR2: MDHEN and SYDVKM. With respect to this clone: Its antigen remains unidentified.

The repertoire was sequenced with immunoSEQ multiplex PCR; TCRdb's copy has only in-frame clones and lacks some. Seen here are tens of thousands of clones, approximately 83% observed once, and the top ten hold more than 14%. The rearrangement uses TRBV28 and TRBJ1-6, with D perhaps matching TRBD1 (6 bases). The sequenced sample was peripheral blood, obtained from a patient treated with radiotherapy plus ipilimumab. The sequence was obtained from a human donor with non-small cell lung cancer that progressed on radiotherapy plus ipilimumab. The CDR3 DNA follows: TGTGCCAGCAATCTTTCGGGGGCAGGTTCACCCCTCCACTTT. Amino acids: CASNLSGAGSPLHF. The full variable domain, in which reference TRBV28 and TRBJ1-6 provide the parts outside the CDR3, is DVKVTQSSRYLVKRTGEKVFLECVQDMDHENMFWYRQDPGLGLRLIYFSYDVKMKEKGDIPEGYSVSREKKERFSLILESASTNQTSMYLCASNLSGAGSPLHFGNGTRLTVT.